This T cell receptor beta chain comes out of a study of CD8 T cells in Susac syndrome. Germline V gene data show CDR1 as LGHNA and CDR2 as YNFKEQ. CDR3 length: 15 amino acids. Trimming shortened V by 0 bases and J by 0 bases, and 9 bases separated the two germline ends. RNA totalling roughly 0.5 to 1 ug underwent reverse transcription with random hexamers. From the immunoSEQ multiplex PCR reads, TCRdb called clonotypes with MiXCR, one entry per CDR3 protein. This sample has some 110,000 distinct CDR3 sequences, with 96% found just once. The TEMRA cells underwent FACS enrichment, while the CD8+ and CD4+ T cells underwent negative isolation.

The chain is built from TRBV4-2 and TRBJ2-7; D is possibly TRBD2 (6 bases). The sequenced sample was CD4+ T cells from PBMCs. This TCR was sampled from a human donor with Susac syndrome. CDR3 nucleotides: TGTGCCAGCAGCCAAGAACCCGGGAGCTCCTACGAGCAGTACTTC. Amino acid sequence: CASSQEPGSSYEQYF.